This T cell receptor (beta chain) emerged from a study of tumor-infiltrating lymphocytes in primary liver carcinoma. It was from roughly 20-30 mg of unsorted bulk tissue that RNA and DNA were co-extracted. Every patient in the cohort had a primary liver carcinoma. That carcinoma was treated by surgical resection. Researchers took samples from five separate regions of each tumor. On this clonotype: As yet, its antigen is unknown.

The V gene lost 8 bases and the J gene lost 9 bases, with 16 bases spanning the gap. The CDR3 is 12 residues long. Germline V lookup: CDR1 ENHRY, CDR2 SYGVKD. Regarding the study as a whole: Researchers report that only about 7.5-24% of top clones turned up in all five tumor regions.

From roughly 500 ng total RNA, TCR beta cDNA was generated with a primer in the constant region. Libraries for TCR beta were built through three nested multiplex PCR rounds, which together made up a slightly modified ARM-PCR procedure. Two initial PCR rounds of 10 to 11 cycles each paired TRBV1-TRBV30 forward primers with a C-beta reverse primer. Via MiXCR, TCRdb re-called the multiplex PCR reads, giving one row per CDR3 protein. Among 70,000 to 75,000 distinct CDR3 sequences, roughly two thirds were seen once, and the ten largest hold roughly a quarter. The source is a man aged 35 to 55 with primary liver carcinoma and hepatitis B virus infection. The sample consisted of liver tumor tissue from sampling region 4. As to subset: tumor region T4, right-lateral pole. The chain is built from TRBV10-3 and TRBJ2-5; either TRBD1 or TRBD2 may fit D (5 bases each). The CDR3 nucleotides are TGTGCCATCGGGACGGGCCATGAGGCCCAGTACTTC. Amino acid sequence: CAIGTGHEAQYF.